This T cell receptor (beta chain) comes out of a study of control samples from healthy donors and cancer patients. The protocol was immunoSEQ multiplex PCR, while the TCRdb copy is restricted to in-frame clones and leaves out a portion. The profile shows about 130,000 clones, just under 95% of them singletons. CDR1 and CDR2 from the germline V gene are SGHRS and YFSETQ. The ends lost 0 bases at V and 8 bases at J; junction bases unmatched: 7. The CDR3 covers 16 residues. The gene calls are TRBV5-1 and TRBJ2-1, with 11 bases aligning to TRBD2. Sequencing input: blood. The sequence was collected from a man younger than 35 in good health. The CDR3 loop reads CASSLDLAGGLYEQFF. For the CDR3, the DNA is TGCGCCAGCAGCTTGGATTTAGCGGGGGGGCTCTATGAGCAGTTCTTC.